This T cell receptor (beta chain) was retrieved from a study of blood T cells in healthy people across ages. Every donor contributed around 10 milliliters of peripheral blood by blood draw. For the second PCR, which ran for roughly 6 to 12 cycles, a sample-barcoded 5' primer and a J-beta primer mix were used. TCRdb recomputed calls from the 5' RACE reads with MiXCR, one row per CDR3 protein. The table lists about a million distinct CDR3 sequences, 45% to 60% of them singletons. In germline, CDR1 is MNHEY, CDR2 SVGAGI. The CDR3 is 17 residues long. J gave up 3 bases and V 1 base, and 9 bases lay outside the gene matches.

The chain carries TRBV6-5 and TRBJ2-7, with 10 bases identical to TRBD1. This clonotype was obtained from a woman aged 55 to 70 in good health. The sequenced sample was blood. The CDR3, as DNA: TGTGCCAGCAGTTACTACGAGCCGGGACAGGGGCTCTACGAGCAGTACTTC. Translation: CASSYYEPGQGLYEQYF.